This T cell receptor (beta chain) was documented in a study of response to subunit inactivated influenza vaccine (dated by TCRdb to 2017 to 2018). In the study overall: The study used deep quantitative T cell receptor repertoire profiling to track responses to a trivalent subunit inactivated influenza vaccine. Study-level results and caveats: It was suggested by the authors that each seasonal influenza vaccination may recruit only a limited number of new T cells.

In regard to this clonotype: The antigen it recognizes is unknown. Within one base of it there is no much larger clone, and no base qualities were kept.

The library was produced with RT-PCR. Data came from an Illumina HiSeq 2500. TCRdb trimmed the raw reads at Q25, called clones with MiXCR and kept productive beta chains. Each record represents a unique CDR3 protein, reported with the most common genes and DNA among its rows. The sample data list about 520,000 distinct CDR3 sequences, and approximately 7.8% of these were observed just once. The ten largest account for about an eighth of the sample. CDR1 and CDR2, per the germline V gene, are KGHDR and SFDVKD. V ends up 2 bases short and J 0 bases short, with an unmatched junction base count of 7. Including cysteine and phenylalanine, the CDR3 has 18 amino acids. Of the read, only the CDR3 DNA is kept; its 54 bases are in frame from base 1.

The TCR was taken from a man between 50 and 69 years old who received an inactivated influenza vaccine. Donor details come from another sample of the same person, matched by shared clones. The chain was built from TRBV24-1 and TRBJ2-1; 9 central bases correspond to TRBD2. Specimen: PBMCs from blood, collected around 25 months after vaccination. The CDR3 loop reads CATSDSGSGGASYNEQFF. The sequenced DNA: TGTGCCACCAGTGATTCGGGTAGCGGGGGCGCCTCCTACAATGAGCAGTTCTTC.